This section outlines one T cell receptor (beta chain) sequence together with its context. Its antigen is unidentified. The treatment was: oral pan-JAK inhibitor, 5-10 mg twice daily. Extracted RNA was reverse transcribed, and the resulting cDNA served as sequencing template. Repertoires were generated with immunoSEQ multiplex PCR, while TCRdb's copy carries only in-frame clones and drops some. This sample carries about 150,000 clones, under 70% of them seen once, and the ten largest clones take roughly 0.99%. The entry originates in a study of CD8+ T cells in alopecia areata. Across the study: Each day, treated patients took oral tofacitinib twice, at 5 to 10 mg per dose.

Study results and caveats: Elevated clonality characterized lesional scalp relative to normal scalp, particularly in alopecia totalis/universalis.

Trimming removed 7 bases from V and 8 bases from J, with 17 bases in between. CDR1 SQVTM and CDR2 ANQGSEA come from the germline V gene. The CDR3 has 13 residues. The sequenced sample was CD4+ T cells sorted from blood, obtained at week 4, from a patient treated with tofacitinib. This receptor was identified in a human donor with alopecia areata. The chain combines TRBV29-1 with TRBJ1-4; D gene ambiguous. The CDR3 is CSGMSAWEEKLFF. CDR3 DNA sequence: TGCAGCGGGATGTCGGCCTGGGAGGAAAAACTGTTTTTT.